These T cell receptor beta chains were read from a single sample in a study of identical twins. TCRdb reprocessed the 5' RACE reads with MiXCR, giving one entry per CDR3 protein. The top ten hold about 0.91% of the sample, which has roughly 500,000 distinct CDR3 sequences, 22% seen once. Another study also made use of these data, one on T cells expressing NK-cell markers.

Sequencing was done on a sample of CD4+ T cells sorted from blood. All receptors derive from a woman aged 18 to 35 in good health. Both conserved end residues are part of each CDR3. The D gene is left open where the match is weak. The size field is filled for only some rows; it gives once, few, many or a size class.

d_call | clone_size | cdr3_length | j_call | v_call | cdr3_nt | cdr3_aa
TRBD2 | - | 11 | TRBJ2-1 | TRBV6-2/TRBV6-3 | TGTGCCAGCCGAAGGGCGGGAGGGCAGTTCTTC | CASRRAGGQFF
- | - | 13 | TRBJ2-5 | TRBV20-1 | TGCAGTGCTAGAGTCACGGGTTTGGAGACCCAGTACTTC | CSARVTGLETQYF
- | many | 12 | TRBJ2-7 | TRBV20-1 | TGCAGTGCTAGTTCGAACTCCTACGAGCAGTACTTC | CSASSNSYEQYF
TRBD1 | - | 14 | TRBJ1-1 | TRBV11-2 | TGTGCCAGCAGTTCCGGGACAGGGCTCACTGAAGCTTTCTTT | CASSSGTGLTEAFF
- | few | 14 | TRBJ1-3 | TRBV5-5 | TGTGCCAGCAGCATCCTGGGATCTGGAAACACCATATATTTT | CASSILGSGNTIYF
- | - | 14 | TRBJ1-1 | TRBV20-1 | TGCAGTGCTACCGTTGGGTGGGGGGGCACTGAAGCTTTCTTT | CSATVGWGGTEAFF
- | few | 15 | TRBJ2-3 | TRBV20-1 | TGCAGTGCTACTACCCCTAGCAGTGGGTCAGATACGCAGTATTTT | CSATTPSSGSDTQYF
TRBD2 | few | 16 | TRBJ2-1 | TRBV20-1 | TGCAGTGCTAGAGATGGGGAGCGGGGGGGCTACAATGAGCAGTTCTTC | CSARDGERGGYNEQFF
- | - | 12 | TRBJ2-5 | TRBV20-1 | TGCAGTGCTGTTAGACAGCAAGAGACCCAGTACTTC | CSAVRQQETQYF
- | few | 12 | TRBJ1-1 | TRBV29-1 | TGCAGCGTTCAAGGGGGTAACACTGAAGCTTTCTTT | CSVQGGNTEAFF
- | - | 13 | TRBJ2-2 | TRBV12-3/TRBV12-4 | TGTGCCAGCAGCCTCGACATAACCGGGGAGCTGTTTTTT | CASSLDITGELFF
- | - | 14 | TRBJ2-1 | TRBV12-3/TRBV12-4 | TGTGCCAGCAGTTTTTCTAGGGCAATCAATGAGCAGTTCTTC | CASSFSRAINEQFF
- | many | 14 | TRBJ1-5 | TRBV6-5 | TGTGCCAGCAGTTACTCGGCAGGGGAGGGTCCCCAGCATTTT | CASSYSAGEGPQHF
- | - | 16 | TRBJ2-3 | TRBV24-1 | TGTGCCACCAGTGATTTGCCTTCGGGCCCAACAGATACGCAGTATTTT | CATSDLPSGPTDTQYF
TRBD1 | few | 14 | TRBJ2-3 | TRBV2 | TGTGCCAGCAAATGGACAGGGGGTACAGATACGCAGTATTTT | CASKWTGGTDTQYF
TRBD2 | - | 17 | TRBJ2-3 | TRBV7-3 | TGTGCCAGCAGCTTATTTTATCGGGGCGGGGGGACAGATACGCAGTATTTT | CASSLFYRGGGTDTQYF
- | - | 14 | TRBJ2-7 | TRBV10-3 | TGTGCCATCAGTGACCGGCGGAGCTCCTACGAGCAGTACTTC | CAISDRRSSYEQYF
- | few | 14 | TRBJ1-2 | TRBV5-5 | TGTGCCAGCAGCTTGGTACTGTACGAGTATGGCTACACCTTC | CASSLVLYEYGYTF
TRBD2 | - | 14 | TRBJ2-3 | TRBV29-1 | TGCAGCGTTGAAGGAGCGGGAGGGTCAGATACGCAGTATTTT | CSVEGAGGSDTQYF
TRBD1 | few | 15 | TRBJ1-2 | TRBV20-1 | TGCAGTGCTAGTAGGAGGACAGGGGTGAGCTATGGCTACACCTTC | CSASRRTGVSYGYTF
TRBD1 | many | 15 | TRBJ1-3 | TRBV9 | TGTGCCAGCAGCCCGGGACAGTTCTCTGGAAACACCATATATTTT | CASSPGQFSGNTIYF
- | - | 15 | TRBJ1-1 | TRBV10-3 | TGTGCCATCCGGGGGCAAATCCTAATGAACACTGAAGCTTTCTTT | CAIRGQILMNTEAFF
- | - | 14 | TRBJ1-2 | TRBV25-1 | TGTGCCAGCAGTGCAGATGAGTTTTGGGATGGCTACACCTTC | CASSADEFWDGYTF
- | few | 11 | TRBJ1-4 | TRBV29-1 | TGCAGCGCTGTAGCAGGCCGGACGCTGTTTTTT | CSAVAGRTLFF
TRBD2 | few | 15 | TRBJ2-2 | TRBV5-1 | TGCGCCAGCAGCTTGTCTCTAGCGGACACCGGGGAGCTGTTTTTT | CASSLSLADTGELFF
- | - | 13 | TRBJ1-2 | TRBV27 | TGTGCCAGCAGTCCGTCAAGAACCTATGGCTACACCTTC | CASSPSRTYGYTF
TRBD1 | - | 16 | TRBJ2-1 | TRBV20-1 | TGCAGTGCGATAAGGGCAGGGCAGGGGGTGCGCAATGAGCAGTTCTTC | CSAIRAGQGVRNEQFF
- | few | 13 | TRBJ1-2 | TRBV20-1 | TGCAGTGCTAGAGAACAGAGAGCCTATGGCTACACCTTC | CSAREQRAYGYTF
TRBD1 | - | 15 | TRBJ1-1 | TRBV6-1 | TGTGCCAGCAGTCAAAGTAAGACAGGGGGCACTGAAGCTTTCTTT | CASSQSKTGGTEAFF
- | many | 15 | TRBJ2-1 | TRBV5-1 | TGCGCCAGCTCTCCCCACCTTAGGGGCTACAATGAGCAGTTCTTC | CASSPHLRGYNEQFF
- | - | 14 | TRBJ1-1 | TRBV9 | TGTGCCAGCAGCGTAGCTTTAGGGAACACTGAAGCTTTCTTT | CASSVALGNTEAFF
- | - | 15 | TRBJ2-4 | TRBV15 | TGTGCCACCAGCACTTTTAGAGGGCTAGAGAACATTCAGTACTTC | CATSTFRGLENIQYF
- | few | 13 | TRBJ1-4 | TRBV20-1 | TGCAGTGCTTATATACAGGGACCCGAAAAACTGTTTTTT | CSAYIQGPEKLFF
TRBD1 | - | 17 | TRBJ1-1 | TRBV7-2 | TGTGCCAGCAGTTTCAGGACAGAGTGGGACAGGGGCGCTGAAGCTTTCTTT | CASSFRTEWDRGAEAFF
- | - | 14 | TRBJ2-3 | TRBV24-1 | TGTGGCACCAGTGGGACAACAGCCCCAGATACGCAGTATTTT | CGTSGTTAPDTQYF
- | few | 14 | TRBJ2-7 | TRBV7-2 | TGTGCCAGCAGCTTAGGGCAGGACGGCCACGAGCAGTACTTC | CASSLGQDGHEQYF
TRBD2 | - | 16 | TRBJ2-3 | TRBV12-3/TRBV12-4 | TGTGCCAGCAGTCCCGCGACTAGCGGGGCCAAAGATACGCAGTATTTT | CASSPATSGAKDTQYF
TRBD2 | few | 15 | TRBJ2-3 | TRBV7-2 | TGTGCCAGCAGCTCTTTAATAGCGGGAGTAGATACGCAGTATTTT | CASSSLIAGVDTQYF
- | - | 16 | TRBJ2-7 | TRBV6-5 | TGTGCCAGCAGTTACTCGAGTCGACGGAACTCCTACGAGCAGTACTTC | CASSYSSRRNSYEQYF
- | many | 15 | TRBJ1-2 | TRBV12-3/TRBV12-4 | TGTGCCAGCAGTCGCGAGGGAGGCGCTAACTATGGCTACACCTTC | CASSREGGANYGYTF
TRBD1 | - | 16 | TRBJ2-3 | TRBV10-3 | TGTGCCATCAGCAAGACAGGGCTGGGGGTTACAGATACGCAGTATTTT | CAISKTGLGVTDTQYF
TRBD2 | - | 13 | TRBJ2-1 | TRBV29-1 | TGCAGCGTTCAGGGGACTAGCTATCATGAGCAGTTCTTC | CSVQGTSYHEQFF
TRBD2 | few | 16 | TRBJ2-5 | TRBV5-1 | TGCGCCAGCAGTAAGAGACTAGCGGGGGTGCAAGAGACCCAGTACTTC | CASSKRLAGVQETQYF
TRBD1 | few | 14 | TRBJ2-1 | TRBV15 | TGTGCCACCAGCAGAAGGACAGGGGACCATGAGCAGTTCTTC | CATSRRTGDHEQFF
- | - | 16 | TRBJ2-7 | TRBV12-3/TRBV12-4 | TGTGCCAGCAGTTTAGCCGACAGGTCGAGCTCCTACGAGCAGTACTTC | CASSLADRSSSYEQYF